In its sample, the clone carrying this T cell receptor (beta chain) was seen a few times. The antigen is not known. The entry originates in a study of post-analysis software for immune sequencing data. Study in general: Included among the disease courses, which were recorded for the cohort, were relapsing-remitting, secondary progressive and progressive-relapsing multiple sclerosis. The study, taken as a whole, reports: Compared with controls, patients had more of about 5 TRBV segments, including TRBV5-6, TRBV5-1 and TRBV20-1.

The library was made from cDNA and included unique molecular identifiers. TCRdb itself ran the PCR reads through MiXCR, one entry per CDR3 protein. The data contain about 380,000 distinct CDR3 sequences, roughly 35% of them singletons. J was trimmed by 10 bases and V by 4 bases; bases with no gene match: 7. The germline CDR1 and CDR2 sequences are SGDLS and YYNGEE. This CDR3 contains 12 residues. The V and J genes are TRBV9 and TRBJ2-7; 8 bases are shared with TRBD2. The sequencing sample was made of blood. The TCR comes from a girl aged 5-17 years with multiple sclerosis. CDR3 DNA sequence: TGTGCCAGCAGCCTCCGGGGGGGCGATCAGTACTTC. This sequence encodes CASSLRGGDQYF.